The clone carrying this TCR beta chain occurred a few times. Its cognate antigen is unknown. TCRdb keeps only in-frame clones here, not all; method: immunoSEQ multiplex PCR. The sample records some 20,000 clones, more than 75% being singletons. Germline V lookup: CDR1 MNHNS, CDR2 SASEGT. The ends were cut back, 1 base at V and 1 base at J, with 4 bases in the middle. The CDR3 covers 14 residues. This entry is derived from a study of PD-1 blockade in classical Hodgkin lymphoma. The study, taken as a whole, reports: Diminished baseline TCR diversity has been reported in newly diagnosed patients relative to healthy donors.

Time point described: cycle 4 day 1 (C4D1), after 6 weeks of nivolumab. Brentuximab vedotin exposure varied, and every patient relapsed after autologous stem cell transplantation. The sample was peripheral blood mononuclear cells (PBMCs), taken before the fourth cycle of nivolumab. This sequence originates from a human donor with classical Hodgkin lymphoma. The chain employs TRBV6-1 and TRBJ2-2; D call uncertain. DNA of the CDR3: TGTGCCAGCAGTGAAGAGAGGAACACCGGGGAGCTGTTTTTT. Its protein is CASSEERNTGELFF.